The subject of this entry is one TCR beta chain. The data derive from a study of cytomegalovirus exposure and HLA in healthy donors. This PCR relied on a set of 60 Vbeta primers and 13 Jbeta primers. Repertoires were generated with immunoSEQ multiplex PCR, while TCRdb's copy carries only in-frame clones and drops some. The table records around 110,000 clones, roughly 73% of them present only once. This clonotype was sampled from a woman between 25 and 40 years old in good health and CMV-seronegative. Sequencing used PBMCs.

CDR3 in amino acids: CASSTGQGGGYTF. The CDR3 DNA sequence: TGTGCCAGCAGCACTGGACAGGGAGGAGGCTACACCTTC. This chain joins TRBV6-5 and TRBJ1-2; 8 nucleotides agree with TRBD1. CDR1 is MNHEY, CDR2 SVGAGI, per germline. The V segment lost 6 bases and the J segment 8 bases; nucleotides outside the gene matches: 8. The CDR3 spans 13 residues.